This TCR delta chain was sequenced during a study of gamma delta lymphoproliferative disorders and STAT genes. Study overall: Gamma-chain libraries were built from at least 50 ng of genomic DNA with the LymphoTrack Dx TCRG Assay. For the delta chain, EuroClonality-NGS standard procedure was applied.

The V gene lost 3 bases and the J gene lost 3 bases, with 10 bases spanning the gap. This CDR3 region has 13 residues. CDR1 is GEAIGNYY, CDR2 EKD, per germline. TCRdb re-called the multiplex PCR reads with CATT. Of 1,500 to 2,000 delta-chain clones detected, 2.5% to 3% appear once; the ten largest clones hold 10% to 15%. Genomic DNA from isolated PBMCs served as the sequencing template. Healthy adult blood donors, age- and sex-matched, served as controls. This clone is labeled medium-sized (0.01 to 0.1%). This may come from a read error, since a much larger clone is one base off. Sequencing was done on a sample of blood. The clonotype was recovered from a human donor in good health. This sequence joins TRDV2 and TRDJ1, with a tentative D call TRDD2 (6 bases). The CDR3 here is CACDSYCSDKLIF. CDR3 DNA: TGTGCCTGTGACTCCTACTGCTCCGATAAACTCATCTTT.